Listed below are T cell receptor beta chains from one sample, sequenced in a study of T cell repertoires in cytomegalovirus infection. TCRdb ran MiXCR on the reads and lists one entry per CDR3 protein. The table includes approximately 250,000 distinct CDR3 sequences, 10% to 15% detected once. Source material: PBMCs. Every receptor here comes from a human donor in good health (CMV status not recorded). Some clones in this sample may be carry-over from other donors' samples. The CDR3 runs from the conserved cysteine through the conserved F or W. The D gene is left open where the match is weak. Size tells how often a clone was seen (once, few, many) or the class of an expanded clone, and some rows leave it out.

CDR3: CASSGGAITTSTDTQYF; DNA: TGCGCCAGCAGCGGGGGGGCAATTACTACAAGCACAGATACGCAGTATTTT; J: TRBJ2-3; V: TRBV5-1; D: -; size: -
CDR3: CASSQGPSNYGYTF; DNA: TGTGCCAGCAGCCAGGGGCCTTCTAACTATGGCTACACCTTC; J: TRBJ1-2; V: TRBV7-2; D: -; size: many
CDR3: CASSFGDRDFSPLHF; DNA: TGCGCCAGCAGCTTTGGGGACAGGGATTTTTCACCCCTCCACTTT; J: TRBJ1-6; V: TRBV5-1; D: TRBD1; size: few
CDR3: CASSLRDVTGGPGVGEQFF; DNA: TGTGCCAGCAGCTTACGAGACGTAACGGGAGGGCCAGGGGTGGGTGAGCAGTTCTTC; J: TRBJ2-1; V: TRBV7-2; D: TRBD2; size: many
CDR3: CASRGIRDGARNTQYF; DNA: TGTGCCAGCAGGGGTATTCGGGATGGAGCCAGGAATACGCAGTATTTT; J: TRBJ2-3; V: TRBV11-2; D: -; size: many
CDR3: CSARSGQGYGYTF; DNA: TGCAGTGCTAGATCGGGACAGGGCTATGGCTACACCTTC; J: TRBJ1-2; V: TRBV20-1; D: TRBD1; size: -
CDR3: CASSYTTRSNSPLHF; DNA: TGTGCCAGCAGCTACACGACCAGGAGTAATTCACCCCTCCACTTT; J: TRBJ1-6; V: TRBV5-4; D: -; size: -
CDR3: CSVQPGFTGELFF; DNA: TGCAGCGTCCAGCCCGGTTTTACCGGGGAGCTGTTTTTT; J: TRBJ2-2; V: TRBV29-1; D: -; size: -
CDR3: CASSTRTPFYEQYF; DNA: TGCGCCAGCAGCACCCGGACGCCCTTCTACGAGCAGTACTTC; J: TRBJ2-7; V: TRBV5-1; D: -; size: few
CDR3: CASSQDGRGLGGYTF; DNA: TGCGCCAGCAGCCAAGACGGGCGGGGGCTCGGCGGCTACACCTTC; J: TRBJ1-2; V: TRBV4-3; D: -; size: -
CDR3: CASSFGPIPSF; DNA: TGTGCCAGCAGCTTTGGCCCTATTCCTTCCTTC; J: TRBJ1-2; V: TRBV7-2; D: -; size: many
CDR3: CASTSGGRASDTQYF; DNA: TGTGCCAGTACATCGGGCGGGAGGGCCTCAGATACGCAGTATTTT; J: TRBJ2-3; V: TRBV28; D: TRBD2; size: -
CDR3: CASSGGQGANGYTF; DNA: TGTGCCAGCAGCGGCGGACAGGGGGCGAATGGCTACACCTTC; J: TRBJ1-2; V: TRBV7-2; D: TRBD1; size: many
CDR3: CASSLYGTRNEQYF; DNA: TGTGCCAGCAGTTTGTATGGGACTCGAAACGAGCAGTACTTC; J: TRBJ2-7; V: TRBV27; D: -; size: many
CDR3: CASSSTDRVSYEQYF; DNA: TGTGCCAGCAGTTCTACGGACAGGGTTTCCTACGAGCAGTACTTC; J: TRBJ2-7; V: TRBV28; D: TRBD1; size: many
CDR3: CASSLERNQPQHF; DNA: TGTGCCAGCAGCTTAGAGCGCAATCAGCCCCAGCATTTT; J: TRBJ1-5; V: TRBV7-2; D: -; size: many
CDR3: CASSPLGGTNYGYTF; DNA: TGTGCCAGCAGCCCCTTGGGGGGCACTAACTATGGCTACACCTTC; J: TRBJ1-2; V: TRBV7-2; D: -; size: many
CDR3: CASSFSGGAYNEQFF; DNA: TGTGCCAGCAGCTTCTCCGGGGGGGCCTACAATGAGCAGTTCTTC; J: TRBJ2-1; V: TRBV7-2; D: TRBD2; size: many
CDR3: CASSYSGGGAEEQYF; DNA: TGTGCCAGCAGTTACTCTGGAGGGGGCGCAGAAGAGCAGTACTTC; J: TRBJ2-7; V: TRBV6-2/TRBV6-3; D: -; size: -
CDR3: CAIRAGQGTEAFF; DNA: TGTGCCATCAGGGCAGGACAGGGGACTGAAGCTTTCTTT; J: TRBJ1-1; V: TRBV10-3; D: TRBD1; size: few
CDR3: CASTLHRGGELFF; DNA: TGTGCCAGCACCCTACATCGGGGAGGGGAGCTGTTTTTT; J: TRBJ2-2; V: TRBV6-5; D: -; size: -
CDR3: CASRPDPSYEQYF; DNA: TGTGCCAGCCGACCTGATCCTTCCTACGAGCAGTACTTC; J: TRBJ2-7; V: TRBV6-2/TRBV6-3; D: -; size: -
CDR3: CSVEDRGGISGNTIYF; DNA: TGCAGCGTTGAAGATAGGGGAGGGATCTCTGGAAACACCATATATTTT; J: TRBJ1-3; V: TRBV29-1; D: -; size: -
CDR3: CSARQNSGANVLTF; DNA: TGCAGTGCCCGCCAAAATTCTGGGGCCAACGTCCTGACTTTC; J: TRBJ2-6; V: TRBV20-1; D: -; size: many
CDR3: CASSYAGQGLIYEQYF; DNA: TGTGCCAGCAGTTACGCAGGACAGGGCCTCATCTACGAGCAGTACTTC; J: TRBJ2-7; V: TRBV6-5; D: TRBD1; size: -
CDR3: CASSATPGPLIYTGELFF; DNA: TGTGCCAGCAGCGCTACCCCGGGACCGCTAATTTACACCGGGGAGCTGTTTTTT; J: TRBJ2-2; V: TRBV7-3; D: -; size: -
CDR3: CASSYSPGQPELFF; DNA: TGTGCCAGCAGTTACTCTCCGGGACAGCCCGAACTGTTTTTT; J: TRBJ1-4; V: TRBV6-6; D: TRBD1; size: few
CDR3: CASKRSGPPQETQYF; DNA: TGTGCCAGTAAAAGGAGCGGGCCCCCGCAAGAGACCCAGTACTTC; J: TRBJ2-5; V: TRBV19; D: -; size: few
CDR3: CASSRNAGGAETQYF; DNA: TGTGCCAGCAGTAGAAACGCAGGGGGCGCGGAGACCCAGTACTTC; J: TRBJ2-5; V: TRBV27; D: TRBD1; size: many